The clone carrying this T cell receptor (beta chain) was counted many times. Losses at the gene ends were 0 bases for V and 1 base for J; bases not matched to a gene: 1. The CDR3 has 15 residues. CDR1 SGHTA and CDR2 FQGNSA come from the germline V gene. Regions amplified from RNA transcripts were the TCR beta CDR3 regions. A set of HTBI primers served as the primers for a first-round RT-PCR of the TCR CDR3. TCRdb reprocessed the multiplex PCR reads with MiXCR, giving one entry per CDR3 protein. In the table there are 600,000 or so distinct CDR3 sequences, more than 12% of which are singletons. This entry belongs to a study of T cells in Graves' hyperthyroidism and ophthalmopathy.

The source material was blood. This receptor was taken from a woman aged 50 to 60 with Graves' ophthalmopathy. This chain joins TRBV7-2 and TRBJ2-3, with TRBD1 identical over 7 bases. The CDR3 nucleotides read TGTGCCAGCAGCTTAGCTACAGGGGGCACAGATACGCAGTATTTT. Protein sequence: CASSLATGGTDTQYF.